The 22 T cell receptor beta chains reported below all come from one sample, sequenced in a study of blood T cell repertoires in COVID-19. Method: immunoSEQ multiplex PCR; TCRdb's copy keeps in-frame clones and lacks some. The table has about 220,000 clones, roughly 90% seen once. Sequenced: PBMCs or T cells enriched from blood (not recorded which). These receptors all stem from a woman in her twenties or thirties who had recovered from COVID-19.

In DNA, the CDR3 is TGTGCCAGCAGCTTACAGGGGGCATCCTATAATTCACCCCTCCACTTT. Encoded protein: CASSLQGASYNSPLHF. This chain connects TRBV5-8 to TRBJ1-6; 9 bases map to TRBD1. V trimming: 2 bases; J trimming: 1 base; junction bases outside the gene matches: 1. The CDR3 sequence is 16 residues long. CDR1 and CDR2 (germline): SGHTS, YDEGEE.

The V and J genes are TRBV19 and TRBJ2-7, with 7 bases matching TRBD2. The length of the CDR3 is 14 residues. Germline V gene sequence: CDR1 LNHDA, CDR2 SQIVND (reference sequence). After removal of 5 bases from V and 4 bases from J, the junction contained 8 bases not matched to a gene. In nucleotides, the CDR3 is TGTGCCAGTAGTCCATGGGGAGGGAATTACGAGCAGTACTTC. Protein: CASSPWGGNYEQYF.

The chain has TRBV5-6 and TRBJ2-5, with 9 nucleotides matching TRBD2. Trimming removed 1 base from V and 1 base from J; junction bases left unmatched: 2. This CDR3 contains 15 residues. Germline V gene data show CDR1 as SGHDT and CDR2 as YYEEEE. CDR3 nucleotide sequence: TGTGCCAGCAGCTTGACTAGCGGGTCCCAAGAGACCCAGTACTTC. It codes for CASSLTSGSQETQYF.

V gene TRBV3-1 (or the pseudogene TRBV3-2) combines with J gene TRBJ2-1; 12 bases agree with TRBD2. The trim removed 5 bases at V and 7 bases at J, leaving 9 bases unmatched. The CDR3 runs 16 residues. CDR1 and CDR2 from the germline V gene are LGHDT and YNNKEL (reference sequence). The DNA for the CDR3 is TGTGCCAGCAGCAATTTCCTAGCGGGGGGGAGGAATGAGCAGTTCTTC. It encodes CASSNFLAGGRNEQFF.

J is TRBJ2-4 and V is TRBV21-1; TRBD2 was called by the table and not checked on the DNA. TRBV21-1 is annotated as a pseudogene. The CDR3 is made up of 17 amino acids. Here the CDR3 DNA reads TGTGCCAGCAGCAAAGTAGGGATTTCTAGCGGACAAAACATTCAGTACTTC. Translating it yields CASSKVGISSGQNIQYF.

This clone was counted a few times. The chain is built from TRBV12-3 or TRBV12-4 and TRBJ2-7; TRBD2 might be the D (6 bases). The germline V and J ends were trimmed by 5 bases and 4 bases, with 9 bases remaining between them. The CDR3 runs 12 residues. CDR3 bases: TGTGCCAGCAGTAAACTAGCTTACGAGCAGTACTTC. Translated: CASSKLAYEQYF.

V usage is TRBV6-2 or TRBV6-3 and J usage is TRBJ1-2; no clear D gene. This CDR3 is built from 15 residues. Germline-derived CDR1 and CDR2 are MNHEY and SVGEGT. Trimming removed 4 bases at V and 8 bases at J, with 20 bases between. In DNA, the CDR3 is TGTGCCAGCAGTTCCATCTCTAAGGATCGGAGGGGCTACACCTTC. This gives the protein CASSSISKDRRGYTF.

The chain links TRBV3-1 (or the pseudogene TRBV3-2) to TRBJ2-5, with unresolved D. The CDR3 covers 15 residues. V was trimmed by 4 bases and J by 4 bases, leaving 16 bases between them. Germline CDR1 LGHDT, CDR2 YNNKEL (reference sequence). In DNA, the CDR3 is TGTGCCAGCAGCCCTATCAACCACCCCCGAGAGACCCAGTACTTC. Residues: CASSPINHPRETQYF.

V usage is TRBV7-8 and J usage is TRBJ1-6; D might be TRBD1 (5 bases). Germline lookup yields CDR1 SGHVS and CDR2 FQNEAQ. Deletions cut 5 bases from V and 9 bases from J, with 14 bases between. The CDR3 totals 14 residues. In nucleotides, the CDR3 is TGTGCCAGCAGCCCCCCCTTCCAGGGTTCACCCCTCCACTTT. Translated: CASSPPFQGSPLHF.

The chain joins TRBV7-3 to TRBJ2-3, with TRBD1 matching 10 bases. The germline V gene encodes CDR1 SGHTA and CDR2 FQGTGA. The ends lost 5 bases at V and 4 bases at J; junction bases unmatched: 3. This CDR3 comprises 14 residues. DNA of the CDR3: TGTGCCAGCAGCAAGACAGGGGGCCCAGATACGCAGTATTTT. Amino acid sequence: CASSKTGGPDTQYF.

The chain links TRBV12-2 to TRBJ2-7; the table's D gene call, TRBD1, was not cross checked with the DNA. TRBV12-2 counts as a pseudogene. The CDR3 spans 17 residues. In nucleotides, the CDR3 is TGTGCAAGTCGCTTAGGGTGCGACAGGGAGAATTCGGAGGAGCAGTACTTC. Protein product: CASRLGCDRENSEEQYF.

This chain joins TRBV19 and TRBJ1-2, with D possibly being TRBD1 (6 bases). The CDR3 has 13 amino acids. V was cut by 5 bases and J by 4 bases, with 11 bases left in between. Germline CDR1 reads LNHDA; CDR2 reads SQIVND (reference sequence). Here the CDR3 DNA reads TGTGCCAGTAGTTTAGGACAGTCCTATGGCTACACCTTC. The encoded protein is CASSLGQSYGYTF. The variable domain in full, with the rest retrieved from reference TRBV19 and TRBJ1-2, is DGGITQSPKYLFRKEGQNVTLSCEQNLNHDAMYWYRQDPGQGLRLIYYSQIVNDFQKGDIAEGYSVSREKKESFPLTVTSAQKNPTAFYLCASSLGQSYGYTFGSGTRLTVV.

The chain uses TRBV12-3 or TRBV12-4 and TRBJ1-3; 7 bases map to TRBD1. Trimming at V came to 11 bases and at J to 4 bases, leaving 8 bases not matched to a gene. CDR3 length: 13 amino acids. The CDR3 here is CASLGGQGNTIYF. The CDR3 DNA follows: TGTGCCTCCTTGGGGGGACAGGGAAACACCATATATTTT.

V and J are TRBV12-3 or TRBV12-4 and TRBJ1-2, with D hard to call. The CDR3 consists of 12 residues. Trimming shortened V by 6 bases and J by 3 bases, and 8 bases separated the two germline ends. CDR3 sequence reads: CASSPRYYGYTF. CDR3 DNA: TGTGCCAGCAGCCCTCGGTACTATGGCTACACCTTC.

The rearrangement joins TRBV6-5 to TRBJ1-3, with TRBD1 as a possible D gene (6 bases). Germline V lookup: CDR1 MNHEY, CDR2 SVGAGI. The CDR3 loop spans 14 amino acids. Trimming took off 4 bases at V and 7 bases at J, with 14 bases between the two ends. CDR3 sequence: CASSSQQGPNTIYF. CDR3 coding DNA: TGTGCCAGCAGTTCACAACAGGGTCCGAACACCATATATTTT.

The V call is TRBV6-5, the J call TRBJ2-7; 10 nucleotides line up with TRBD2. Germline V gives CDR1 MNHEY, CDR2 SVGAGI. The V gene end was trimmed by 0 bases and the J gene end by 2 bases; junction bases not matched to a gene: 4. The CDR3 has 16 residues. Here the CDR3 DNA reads TGTGCCAGCAGTTACTCGAGGAGCGGGGGGGCCTACGAGCAGTACTTC. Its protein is CASSYSRSGGAYEQYF.

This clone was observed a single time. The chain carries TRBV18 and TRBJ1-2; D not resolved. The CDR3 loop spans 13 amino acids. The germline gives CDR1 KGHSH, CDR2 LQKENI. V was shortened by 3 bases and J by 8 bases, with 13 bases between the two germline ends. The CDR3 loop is CASSPATAGGYTF. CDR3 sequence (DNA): TGTGCCAGCTCACCGGCGACTGCTGGAGGCTACACCTTC.

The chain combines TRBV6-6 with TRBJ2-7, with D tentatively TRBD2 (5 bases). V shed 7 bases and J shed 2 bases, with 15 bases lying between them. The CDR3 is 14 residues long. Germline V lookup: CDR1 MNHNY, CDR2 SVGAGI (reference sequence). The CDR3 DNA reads TGTGCCAGCACCGGGCGGGCAGGCCCCTACGAGCAGTACTTC. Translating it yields CASTGRAGPYEQYF.

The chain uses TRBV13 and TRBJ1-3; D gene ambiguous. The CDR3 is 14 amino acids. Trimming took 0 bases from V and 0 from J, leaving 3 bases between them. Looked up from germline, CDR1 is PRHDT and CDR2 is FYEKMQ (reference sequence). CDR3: CASSLGSSGNTIYF. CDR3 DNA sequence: TGTGCCAGCAGCTTAGGTAGCTCTGGAAACACCATATATTTT.

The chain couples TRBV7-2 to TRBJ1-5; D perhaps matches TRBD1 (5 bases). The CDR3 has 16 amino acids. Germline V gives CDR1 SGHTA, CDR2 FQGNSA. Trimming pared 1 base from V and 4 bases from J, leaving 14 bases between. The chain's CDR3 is CASSLGFSRANQPQHF. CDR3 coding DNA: TGTGCCAGCAGCTTAGGGTTCAGCAGGGCGAATCAGCCCCAGCATTTT.

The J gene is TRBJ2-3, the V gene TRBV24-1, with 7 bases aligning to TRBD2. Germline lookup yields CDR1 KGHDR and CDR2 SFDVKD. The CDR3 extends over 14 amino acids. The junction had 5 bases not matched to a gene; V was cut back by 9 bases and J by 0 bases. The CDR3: CATRGGGSTDTQYF. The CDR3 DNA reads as TGTGCCACCCGGGGCGGGGGAAGCACAGATACGCAGTATTTT.

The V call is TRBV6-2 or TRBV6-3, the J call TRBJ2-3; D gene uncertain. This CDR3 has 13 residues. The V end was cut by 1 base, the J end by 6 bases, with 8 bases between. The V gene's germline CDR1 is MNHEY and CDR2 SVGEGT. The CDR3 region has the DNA TGTGCCAGCAGTTACTTCTACTCGGATACGCAGTATTTT. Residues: CASSYFYSDTQYF.